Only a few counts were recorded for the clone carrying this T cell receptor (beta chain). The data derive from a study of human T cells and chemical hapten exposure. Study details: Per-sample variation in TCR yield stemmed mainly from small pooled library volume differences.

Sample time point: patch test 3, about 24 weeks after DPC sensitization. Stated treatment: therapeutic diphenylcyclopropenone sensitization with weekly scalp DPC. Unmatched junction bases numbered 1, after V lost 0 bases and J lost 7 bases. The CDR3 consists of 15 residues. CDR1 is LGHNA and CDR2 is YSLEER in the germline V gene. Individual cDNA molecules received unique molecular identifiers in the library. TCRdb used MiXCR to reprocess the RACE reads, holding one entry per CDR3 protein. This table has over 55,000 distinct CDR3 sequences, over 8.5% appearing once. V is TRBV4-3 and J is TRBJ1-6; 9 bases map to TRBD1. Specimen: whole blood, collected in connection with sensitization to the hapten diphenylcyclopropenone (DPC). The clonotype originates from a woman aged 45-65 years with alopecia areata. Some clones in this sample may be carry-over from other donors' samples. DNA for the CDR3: TGCGCCAGCAGCCAAGAGGGACAGGGAAATTCACCCCTCCACTTT. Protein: CASSQEGQGNSPLHF.